The T cell receptor (beta chain) described here comes from a study of T cell repertoires in cytomegalovirus infection. Overall study context: CMV infection and matching HLA type were both indicated by public TCR beta signatures.

TCRdb called the reads again in MiXCR, with one record for every CDR3 protein. The sample has about half a million distinct CDR3 sequences, 30% to 40% seen once; the top ten hold about a sixth. Note on this clonotype: What it recognizes is unknown.

V lost 4 bases and J lost 1, with 22 bases in between. The CDR3 is 18 amino acids. Germline V gene data show CDR1 as SNHLY and CDR2 as FYNNEI. V is TRBV2 and J is TRBJ2-5, with a weak D call TRBD2 (6 bases). The receptor's source is a human donor in good health (CMV status not recorded). Some clones in this sample may be carry-over from other donors' samples. The sample consisted of cultured PBMCs, taken from culture after CMV antigen stimulation. In DNA, the CDR3 is TGTGCCAGCAGTGGGGGTTTGGGACTCAAGTCGTCCCAAGAGACCCAGTACTTC. The encoded protein is CASSGGLGLKSSQETQYF. Together with reference TRBV2 and TRBJ2-5, the CDR3 gives the full variable domain: EPEVTQTPSHQVTQMGQEVILRCVPISNHLYFYWYRQILGQKVEFLVSFYNNEISEKSEIFDDQFSVERPDGSNFTLKIRSTKLEDSAMYFCASSGGLGLKSSQETQYFGPGTRLLVL.